This TCR beta chain was obtained from a study of T cells in Graves' hyperthyroidism and ophthalmopathy. Study-level findings and limits: Blood held most thyroid clonotypes expanded above 0.001 frequency.

Using RNA transcripts as the source, TCR beta CDR3 regions were amplified. The TCR CDR3 first-round RT-PCR relied on the HTBI primer set. Using its own MiXCR run on the multiplex PCR reads, TCRdb lists one record per CDR3 protein. The table shows about 300,000 distinct CDR3 sequences, with 16% occurring only once. Each patient was aged 18 to 65 and had newly diagnosed hyperthyroidism of under 2 months' duration. The PBMCs had their origin in roughly 10 ml of fresh peripheral blood. This CDR3 is built from 16 residues. CDR1 and CDR2 from the germline V gene are MDHEN and SYDVKM. The germline V and J ends were trimmed by 5 bases and 9 bases, with 23 bases remaining between them. This clonotype appeared many times. As yet, its antigen is unknown.

Sequencing was done on a sample of blood. The sequence derives from a man aged 25-40 years with Graves' hyperthyroidism. V usage is TRBV28 and J usage is TRBJ2-1, with D perhaps given as TRBD1 or TRBD2 (7 bases each). CDR3 sequence (DNA): TGTGCCAGCAGTGATGGGGGGGAGGGGGCGCGAGGTGAGCAGTTCTTC. Encoded protein: CASSDGGEGARGEQFF. The variable domain in full, with the rest retrieved from reference TRBV28 and TRBJ2-1, is DVKVTQSSRYLVKRTGEKVFLECVQDMDHENMFWYRQDPGLGLRLIYFSYDVKMKEKGDIPEGYSVSREKKERFSLILESASTNQTSMYLCASSDGGEGARGEQFFGPGTRLTVL.